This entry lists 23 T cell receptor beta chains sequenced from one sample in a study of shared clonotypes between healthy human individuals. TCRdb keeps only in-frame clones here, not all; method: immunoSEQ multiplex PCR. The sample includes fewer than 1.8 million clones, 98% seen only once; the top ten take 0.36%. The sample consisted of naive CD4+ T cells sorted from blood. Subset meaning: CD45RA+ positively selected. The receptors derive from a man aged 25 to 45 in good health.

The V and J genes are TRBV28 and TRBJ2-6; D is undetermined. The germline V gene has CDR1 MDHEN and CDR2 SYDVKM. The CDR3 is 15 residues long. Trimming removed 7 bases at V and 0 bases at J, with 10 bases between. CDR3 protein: CASNLRNSGANVLTF. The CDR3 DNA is TGTGCCAGCAATTTGAGAAACTCTGGGGCCAACGTCCTGACTTTC.

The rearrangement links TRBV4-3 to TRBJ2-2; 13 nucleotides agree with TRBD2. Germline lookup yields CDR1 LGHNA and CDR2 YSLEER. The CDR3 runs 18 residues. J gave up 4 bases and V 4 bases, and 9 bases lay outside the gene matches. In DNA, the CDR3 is TGCGCCAGCAGCCGGGCGACCGGACTAGCGGGAGTCACCGGGGAGCTGTTTTTT. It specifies CASSRATGLAGVTGELFF.

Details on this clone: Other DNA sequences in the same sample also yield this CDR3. CDR3 DNA: TGTGCCAGCAAACGGGGCCCGGGAAACACCATATATTTT. Translation gives CASKRGPGNTIYF. The gene calls are TRBV2 and TRBJ1-3; D may be TRBD1 (5 bases). This CDR3 region has 13 residues. CDR1 and CDR2 (germline): SNHLY, FYNNEI. Trimming left V 7 bases short and J 4 bases short, with 11 bases between. The full variable domain, in which reference TRBV2 and TRBJ1-3 provide the parts outside the CDR3, is EPEVTQTPSHQVTQMGQEVILRCVPISNHLYFYWYRQILGQKVEFLVSFYNNEISEKSEIFDDQFSVERPDGSNFTLKIRSTKLEDSAMYFCASKRGPGNTIYFGEGSWLTVV.

The CDR3 coding sequence is TGTGCCAGCAGCTTAGAAATGGAGAAGTACTTC. Amino acid sequence: CASSLEMEKYF. The rearrangement joins TRBV7-9 to TRBJ2-7, with D unresolved. The germline gives CDR1 SEHNR, CDR2 FQNEAQ (reference sequence). V lost 1 base to trimming and J lost 11 bases, with 9 bases between them. The CDR3 has 11 residues.

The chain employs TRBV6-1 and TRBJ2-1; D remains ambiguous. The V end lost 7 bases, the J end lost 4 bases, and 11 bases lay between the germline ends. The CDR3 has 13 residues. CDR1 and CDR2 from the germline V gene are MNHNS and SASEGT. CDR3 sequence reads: CASIRTGYNEQFF. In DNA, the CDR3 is TGTGCCAGCATCAGAACCGGGTACAATGAGCAGTTCTTC.

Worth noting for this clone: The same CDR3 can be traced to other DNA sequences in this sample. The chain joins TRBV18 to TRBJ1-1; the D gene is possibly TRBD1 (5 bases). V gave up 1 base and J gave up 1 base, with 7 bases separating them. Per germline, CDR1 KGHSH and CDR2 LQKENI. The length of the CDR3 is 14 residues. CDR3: CASSPLDTNTEAFF. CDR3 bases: TGTGCCAGCTCACCACTGGACACGAACACTGAAGCTTTCTTT.

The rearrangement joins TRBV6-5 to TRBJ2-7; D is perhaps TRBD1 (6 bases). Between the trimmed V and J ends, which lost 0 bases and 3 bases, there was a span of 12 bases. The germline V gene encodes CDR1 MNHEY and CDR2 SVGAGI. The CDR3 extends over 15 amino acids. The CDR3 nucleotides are TGTGCCAGCAGTTACTCGGGGGCAAGCGGCTACGAGCAGTACTTC. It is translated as CASSYSGASGYEQYF.

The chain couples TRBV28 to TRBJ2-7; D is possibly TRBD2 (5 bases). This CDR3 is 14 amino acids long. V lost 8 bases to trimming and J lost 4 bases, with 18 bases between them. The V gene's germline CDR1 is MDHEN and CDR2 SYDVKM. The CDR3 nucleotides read TGTGCCAGCCAGTCGGGATATGGATCTTACGAGCAGTACTTC. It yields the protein CASQSGYGSYEQYF.

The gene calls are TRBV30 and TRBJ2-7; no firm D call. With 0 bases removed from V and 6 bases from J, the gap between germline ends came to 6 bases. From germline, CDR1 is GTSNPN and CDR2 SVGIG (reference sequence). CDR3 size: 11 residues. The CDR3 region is CAWSVKSEQYF. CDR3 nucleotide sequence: TGTGCCTGGAGTGTTAAGAGCGAGCAGTACTTC.

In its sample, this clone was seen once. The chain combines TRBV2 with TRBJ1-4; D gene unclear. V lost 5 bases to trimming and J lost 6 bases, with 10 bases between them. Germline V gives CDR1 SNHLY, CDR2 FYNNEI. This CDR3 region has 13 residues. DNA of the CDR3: TGTGCCAGCAGTAATGAGTTGGATGAAAAACTGTTTTTT. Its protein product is CASSNELDEKLFF.

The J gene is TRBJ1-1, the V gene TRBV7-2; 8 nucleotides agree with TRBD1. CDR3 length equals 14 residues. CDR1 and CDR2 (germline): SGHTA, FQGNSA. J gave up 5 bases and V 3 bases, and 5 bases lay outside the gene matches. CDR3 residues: CASSFDRGGTEAFF. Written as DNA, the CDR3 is TGTGCCAGCAGCTTCGACAGGGGTGGAACTGAAGCTTTCTTT.

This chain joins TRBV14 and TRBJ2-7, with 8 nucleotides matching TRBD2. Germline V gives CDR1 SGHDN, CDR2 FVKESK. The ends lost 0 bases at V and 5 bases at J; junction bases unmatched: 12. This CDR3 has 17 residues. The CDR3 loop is CASSQDLSGTRLDEQYF. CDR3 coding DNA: TGTGCCAGCAGCCAAGACCTCTCCGGGACTAGATTAGACGAGCAGTACTTC.

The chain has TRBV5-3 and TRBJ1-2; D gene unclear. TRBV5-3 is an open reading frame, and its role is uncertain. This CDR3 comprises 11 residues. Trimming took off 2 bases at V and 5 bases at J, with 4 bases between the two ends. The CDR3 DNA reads TGTGCCAGAAGCTTTCCTTATGGCTACACCTTC. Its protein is CARSFPYGYTF.

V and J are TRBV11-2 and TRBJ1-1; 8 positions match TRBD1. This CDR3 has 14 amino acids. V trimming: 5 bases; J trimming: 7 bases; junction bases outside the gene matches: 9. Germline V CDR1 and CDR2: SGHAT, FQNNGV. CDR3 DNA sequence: TGTGCCAGCAGCCTCTACAGGGGGTGGAATGAAGCTTTCTTT. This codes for CASSLYRGWNEAFF.

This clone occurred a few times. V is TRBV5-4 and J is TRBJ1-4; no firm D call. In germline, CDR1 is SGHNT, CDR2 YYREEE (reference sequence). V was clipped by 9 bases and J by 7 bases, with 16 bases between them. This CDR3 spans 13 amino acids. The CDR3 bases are TGTGCCACTCGAGCGCGCTCGGGTGAAAAACTGTTTTTT. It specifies CATRARSGEKLFF.

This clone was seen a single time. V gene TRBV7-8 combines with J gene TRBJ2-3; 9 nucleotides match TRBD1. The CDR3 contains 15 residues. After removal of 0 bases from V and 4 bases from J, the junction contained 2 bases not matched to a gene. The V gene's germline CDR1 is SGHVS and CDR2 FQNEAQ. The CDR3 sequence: CASSLAGQGPDTQYF. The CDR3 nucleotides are TGTGCCAGCAGCTTAGCGGGACAGGGCCCAGATACGCAGTATTTT.

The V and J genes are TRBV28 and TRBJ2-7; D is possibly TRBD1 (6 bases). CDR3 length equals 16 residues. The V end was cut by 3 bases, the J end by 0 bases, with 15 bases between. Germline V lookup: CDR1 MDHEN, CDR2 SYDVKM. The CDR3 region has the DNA TGTGCCAGCAGTTTTAGTCAGGGGTTAGGCTCCTACGAGCAGTACTTC. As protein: CASSFSQGLGSYEQYF.

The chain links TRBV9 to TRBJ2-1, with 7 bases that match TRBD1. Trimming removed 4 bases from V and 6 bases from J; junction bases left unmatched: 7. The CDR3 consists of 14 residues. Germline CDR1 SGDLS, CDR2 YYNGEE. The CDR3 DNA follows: TGTGCCAGCAGCCCGGGGACAGAACTCAATGAGCAGTTCTTC. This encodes CASSPGTELNEQFF.

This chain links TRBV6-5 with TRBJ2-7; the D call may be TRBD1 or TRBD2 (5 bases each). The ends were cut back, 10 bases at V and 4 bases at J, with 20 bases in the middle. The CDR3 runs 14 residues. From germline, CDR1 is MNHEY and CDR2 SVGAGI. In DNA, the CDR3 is TGTGCCACCGGACGGACACGAGGGTTATACGAGCAGTACTTC. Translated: CATGRTRGLYEQYF.

CDR3 amino acids: CASSSPGTNQETQYF. The CDR3, as DNA: TGTGCCAGCAGCTCCCCAGGGACGAACCAAGAGACCCAGTACTTC. This chain connects TRBV5-4 to TRBJ2-5, with D possibly called TRBD1 or TRBD2 (5 bases each). CDR3 size: 15 residues. Germline loops: CDR1 SGHNT, CDR2 YYREEE (reference sequence). V lost 3 bases and J lost 0, with 12 bases in between. Full variable domain (outside the CDR3, taken from reference TRBV5-4 and TRBJ2-5): ETGVTQSPTHLIKTRGQQVTLRCSSQSGHNTVSWYQQALGQGPQFIFQYYREEENGRGNFPPRFSGLQFPNYSSELNVNALELDDSALYLCASSSPGTNQETQYFGPGTRLLVL.

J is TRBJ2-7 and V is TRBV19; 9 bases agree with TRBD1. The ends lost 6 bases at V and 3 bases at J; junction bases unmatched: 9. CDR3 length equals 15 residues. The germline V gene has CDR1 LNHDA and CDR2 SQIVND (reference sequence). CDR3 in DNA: TGTGCCAGTAGCCAACTAGGACAGGGGAGCTACGAGCAGTACTTC. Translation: CASSQLGQGSYEQYF.

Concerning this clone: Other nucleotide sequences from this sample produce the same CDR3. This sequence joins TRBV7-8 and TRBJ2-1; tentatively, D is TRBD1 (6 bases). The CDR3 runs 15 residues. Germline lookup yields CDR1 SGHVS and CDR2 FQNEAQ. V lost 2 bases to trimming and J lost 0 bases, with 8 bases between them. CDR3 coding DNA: TGTGCCAGCAGCTTACAGGGGAGCTCCTACAATGAGCAGTTCTTC. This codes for CASSLQGSSYNEQFF.

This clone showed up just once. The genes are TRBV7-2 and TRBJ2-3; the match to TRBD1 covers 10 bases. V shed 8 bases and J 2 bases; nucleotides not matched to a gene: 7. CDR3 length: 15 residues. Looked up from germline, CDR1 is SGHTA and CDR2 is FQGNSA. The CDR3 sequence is CASGDRGPFTDTQYF. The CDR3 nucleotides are TGTGCCAGCGGGGACAGGGGTCCTTTCACAGATACGCAGTATTTT. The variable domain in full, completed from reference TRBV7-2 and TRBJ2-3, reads GAGVSQSPSNKVTEKGKDVELRCDPISGHTALYWYRQSLGQGLEFLIYFQGNSAPDKSGLPSDRFSAERTGGSVSTLTIQRTQQEDSAVYLCASGDRGPFTDTQYFGPGTRLTVL.